This TCR beta chain stems from a study of OX40 agonist ivuxolimab in advanced cancers. TCRdb's copy holds only in-frame clones and misses some; the assay was immunoSEQ multiplex PCR. This sample has tens of thousands of clones, with about 90% found just once. Germline CDR1 and CDR2: SQVTM and ANQGSEA. V shed 3 bases and J shed 0 bases, with 14 bases lying between them. This CDR3 region has 15 residues. This clone occurred a few times. The clonotype was recovered from an adult with an advanced solid tumor such as melanoma, head and neck, liver or kidney cancer. The chain couples TRBV29-1 to TRBJ1-1; TRBD1 is a possible D gene (5 bases). The input for sequencing was CD4+ or CD8+ T cells sorted from blood, taken in a trial of the OX40 agonist ivuxolimab. CDR3 in amino acids: CSVENPAGLNTEAFF. CDR3 in DNA: TGCAGCGTTGAGAATCCTGCGGGGCTGAACACTGAAGCTTTCTTT.